This TCR beta chain came from a study of spatial heterogeneity in lung cancer. Study-wide results and caveats: Alpha and beta chain coverage of tumor T cells was estimated at about 7% and 13%, respectively. Tumor mutation counts were tracked by expanded intratumoral alpha and beta TCR counts.

The CDR3 totals 19 residues. The germline CDR1 and CDR2 sequences are SGHTA and FQGNSA. The J segment lost 10 bases and the V segment lost 3 bases, leaving 18 bases of the junction unmatched. This clonotype has just a few counts. The antigen remains undetermined. Stated time point: sample taken at primary tumor resection. 55 to 80 TRACERx patients with early, untreated non-small cell lung cancer donated samples. TCRdb passed the 5' RACE reads through MiXCR, listing each CDR3 protein once. The table has about 100,000 distinct CDR3 sequences, 4.4% seen once. The source was lung tumor tissue, collected at surgery. The gene calls are TRBV7-2 and TRBJ2-1, with 13 bases matching TRBD2. This receptor was obtained from a male donor with early-stage non-small cell lung cancer. The CDR3 loop is CASSLRLAGGTTSNGEQFF. The CDR3 DNA sequence: TGTGCCAGCAGCTTGCGACTAGCGGGAGGTACGACCTCCAATGGAGAGCAGTTCTTC.